This is a list of T cell receptor beta chains from one sample in a study of cytomegalovirus exposure and HLA in healthy donors. Generated by immunoSEQ multiplex PCR, the TCRdb table keeps only in-frame clones and is missing some. The table records around 200,000 clones, 60% to 80% of them present only once. Material for sequencing was PBMCs. The receptors here all came from a man younger than 35 in good health and CMV-seronegative. Each CDR3 is given with its conserved first and last residue.

V gene	CDR3 protein
TRBV19	CASKVQAGLGEQYF
TRBV5-6	CASSFGGTGSPLHF
TRBV19	CASSAAAFGGGGQETQYF
TRBV5-4	CASSPDTGRVNTGELFF
TRBV9	CASSVVASGYNEQFF
TRBV5-4	CASSLVFSGVEQFF
TRBV7-3	CASSSIPGFEQYF
TRBV7-2	CASSLAEGQGHFEAFF
TRBV6-6	CASRGQGAMGYGYTF
TRBV6-5	CASSPGQIGEQYF
TRBV19	CASSHPGGGASPLHF
TRBV19	CASSSPGRGSSYEQYF
TRBV7-2	CASSFYYRQSGQGLGYTF
TRBV2	CASSHRATHYEQYF
TRBV2	CATRSGGGETQYF
TRBV7-3	CASSKTGGVYEQYF